The clone carrying this T cell receptor beta chain is labeled as medium-sized. Its cognate antigen is unknown. This sample stems from a study of spatial heterogeneity in lung cancer. Overall study: A consistent excess of beta-chain over alpha-chain sequences was detected.

TCRdb passed the 5' RACE reads through MiXCR, listing each CDR3 protein once. Among around 12,000 distinct CDR3 sequences listed, 14% were seen once. The CDR3 spans 12 residues. Germline CDR1 is SQVTM and CDR2 is ANQGSEA. With 4 bases clipped from V and 8 bases from J, the junction kept 2 bases outside the gene matches. The time point was: sample taken at primary tumor resection. Whole RNA, isolated from tumor, nontumor lung or frozen PBMC, was sequenced without prior sorting. The donors, 72 patients with untreated early-stage non-small cell lung cancer, provided the samples. General study results and limits: Follow-up blood showed ubiquitous expanded tumor TCRs less than blood at resection did.

This rearrangement joins TRBV29-1 to TRBJ2-6; 7 bases are a match to TRBD2. The material sequenced was PBMCs, taken at surgery. The source is a female donor with early-stage non-small cell lung cancer. CDR3 in DNA: TGCAGCGTTGGGGAGGGAACCAACGTCCTGACTTTC. This translates into CSVGEGTNVLTF.